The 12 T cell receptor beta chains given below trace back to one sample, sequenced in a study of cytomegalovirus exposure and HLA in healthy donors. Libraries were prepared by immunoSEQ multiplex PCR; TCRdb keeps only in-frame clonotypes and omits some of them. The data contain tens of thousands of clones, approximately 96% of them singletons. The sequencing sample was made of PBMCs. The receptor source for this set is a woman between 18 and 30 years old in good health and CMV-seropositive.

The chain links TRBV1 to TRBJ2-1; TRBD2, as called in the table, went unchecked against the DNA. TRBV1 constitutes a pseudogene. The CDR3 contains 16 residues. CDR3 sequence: CTSSRRTSGSYNEQFF. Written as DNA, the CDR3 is TGCACCAGCAGCCGCAGGACTAGCGGGAGTTACAATGAGCAGTTCTTC.

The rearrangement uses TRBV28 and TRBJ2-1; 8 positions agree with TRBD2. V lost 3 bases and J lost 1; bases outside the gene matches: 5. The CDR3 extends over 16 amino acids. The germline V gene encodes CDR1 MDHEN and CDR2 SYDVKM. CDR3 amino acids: CASSFVSGSSYNEQFF. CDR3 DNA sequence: TGTGCCAGCAGTTTCGTGAGCGGGAGTTCCTACAATGAGCAGTTCTTC.

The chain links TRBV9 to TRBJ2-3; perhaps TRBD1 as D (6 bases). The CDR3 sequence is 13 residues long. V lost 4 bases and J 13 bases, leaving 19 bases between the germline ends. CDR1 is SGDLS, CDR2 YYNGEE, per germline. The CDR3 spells CASSIRSDSHEYF. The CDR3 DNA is TGTGCCAGCAGCATCCGATCGGACAGCCATGAGTATTTT.

The CDR3 DNA is TGTGCCAGCAGCTTGGCATTTGGCGGCGTGGACAATGAGCAGTTCTTC. Protein: CASSLAFGGVDNEQFF. The rearrangement joins TRBV5-8 to TRBJ2-1; no firm D call. V dropped 0 bases and J dropped 5 bases, with 15 bases sitting between them. Per germline, CDR1 SGHTS and CDR2 YDEGEE. CDR3 size: 16 residues.

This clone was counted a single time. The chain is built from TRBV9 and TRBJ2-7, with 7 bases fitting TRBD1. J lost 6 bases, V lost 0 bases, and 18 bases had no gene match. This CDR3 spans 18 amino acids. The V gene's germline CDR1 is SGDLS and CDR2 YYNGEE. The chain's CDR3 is CASSVGSNWGTETSEQYF. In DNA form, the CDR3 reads TGTGCCAGCAGCGTAGGTTCGAATTGGGGGACAGAAACCTCCGAGCAGTACTTC.

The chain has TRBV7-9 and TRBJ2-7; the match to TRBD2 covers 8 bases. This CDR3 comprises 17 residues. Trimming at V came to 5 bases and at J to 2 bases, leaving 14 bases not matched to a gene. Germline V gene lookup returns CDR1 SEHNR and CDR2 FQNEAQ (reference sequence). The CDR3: CASSPYIRGGSPYEQYF. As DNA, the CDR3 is TGTGCCAGCAGCCCCTATATCCGGGGGGGGTCCCCCTACGAGCAGTACTTC.

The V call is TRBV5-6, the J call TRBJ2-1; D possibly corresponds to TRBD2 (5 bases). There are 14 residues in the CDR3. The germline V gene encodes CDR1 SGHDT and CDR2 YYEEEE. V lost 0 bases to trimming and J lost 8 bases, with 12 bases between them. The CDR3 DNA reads TGTGCCAGCAGCTTGGGACCGGGGTACGATGAGCAGTTCTTC. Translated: CASSLGPGYDEQFF. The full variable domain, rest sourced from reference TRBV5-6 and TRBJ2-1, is DAGVTQSPTHLIKTRGQQVTLRCSPKSGHDTVSWYQQALGQGPQFIFQYYEEEERQRGNFPDRFSGHQFPNYSSELNVNALLLGDSALYLCASSLGPGYDEQFFGPGTRLTVL.

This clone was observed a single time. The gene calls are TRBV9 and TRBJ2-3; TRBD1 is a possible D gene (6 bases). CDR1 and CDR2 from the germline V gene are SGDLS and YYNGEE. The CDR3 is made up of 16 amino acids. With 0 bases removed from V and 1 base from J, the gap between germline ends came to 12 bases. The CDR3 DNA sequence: TGTGCCAGCAGCGTAGGTATATGGACAGGCACAGATACGCAGTATTTT. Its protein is CASSVGIWTGTDTQYF. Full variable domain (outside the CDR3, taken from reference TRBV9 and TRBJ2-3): DSGVTQTPKHLITATGQRVTLRCSPRSGDLSVYWYQQSLDQGLQFLIQYYNGEERAKGNILERFSAQQFPDLHSELNLSSLELGDSALYFCASSVGIWTGTDTQYFGPGTRLTVL.

The CDR3 here is CASSQMTDRSYQPQHF. The CDR3 DNA follows: TGTGCCAGCAGCCAAATGACCGACAGGAGCTATCAGCCCCAGCATTTT. The J gene is TRBJ1-5, the V gene TRBV21-1; whether TRBD1, the table's D call, matches the DNA was not checked. TRBV21-1 is designated a pseudogene. This CDR3 is 16 amino acids long.

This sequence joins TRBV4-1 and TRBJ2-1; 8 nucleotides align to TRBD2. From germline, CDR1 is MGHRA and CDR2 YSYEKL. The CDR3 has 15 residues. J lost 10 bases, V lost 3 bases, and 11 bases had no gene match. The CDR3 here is CASSQMPIAGNEQFF. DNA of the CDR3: TGCGCCAGCAGCCAGATGCCAATAGCGGGGAACGAGCAGTTCTTC.

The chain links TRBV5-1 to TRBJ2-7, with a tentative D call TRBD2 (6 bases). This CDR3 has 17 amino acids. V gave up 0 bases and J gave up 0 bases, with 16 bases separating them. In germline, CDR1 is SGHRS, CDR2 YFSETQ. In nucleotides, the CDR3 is TGCGCCAGCAGCTTGGCCGTCGGGGGAAGGAGCTCCTACGAGCAGTACTTC. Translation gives CASSLAVGGRSSYEQYF. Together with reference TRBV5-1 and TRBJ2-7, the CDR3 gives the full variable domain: KAGVTQTPRYLIKTRGQQVTLSCSPISGHRSVSWYQQTPGQGLQFLFEYFSETQRNKGNFPGRFSGRQFSNSRSEMNVSTLELGDSALYLCASSLAVGGRSSYEQYFGPGTRLTVT.

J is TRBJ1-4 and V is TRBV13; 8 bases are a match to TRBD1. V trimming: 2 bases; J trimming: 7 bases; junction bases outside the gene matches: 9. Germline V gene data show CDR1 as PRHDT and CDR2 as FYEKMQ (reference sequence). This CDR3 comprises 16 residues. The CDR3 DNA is TGTGCCAGCAGCTTAAACACCGGGACAGGTGGTGAAAAACTGTTTTTT. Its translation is CASSLNTGTGGEKLFF. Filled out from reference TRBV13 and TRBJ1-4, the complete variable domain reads AAGVIQSPRHLIKEKRETATLKCYPIPRHDTVYWYQQGPGQDPQFLISFYEKMQSDKGSIPDRFSAQQFSDYHSELNMSSLELGDSALYFCASSLNTGTGGEKLFFGSGTQLSVL.